These T cell receptor beta chains were read from a single sample in a study of blood T cell repertoires in COVID-19. Profiled with immunoSEQ multiplex PCR; TCRdb holds only in-frame clones, not every one. This table has around 130,000 clones, around 84% appearing once. The specimen was peripheral blood. The source is a man younger than 45 with COVID-19, enrolled during active disease. The CDR3 runs from the conserved cysteine through the conserved F or W. The D gene is left open where the match is weak. Not all rows give a size; the values are once, few, many and, for expanded clones, a class.

J gene: TRBJ2-1; V gene: TRBV5-1; clone size: -; D gene: TRBD2; CDR3 DNA: TGCGCCAGCAGCTCTCGCGGACCCAGACTAGCGGGATCCTACAATGAGCAGTTCTTC; CDR3 protein: CASSSRGPRLAGSYNEQFF
J gene: TRBJ2-3; V gene: TRBV18; clone size: -; D gene: -; CDR3 DNA: TGTGCCAGCTCACCATCCGGACAACCACTTCGAACCACAGATACGCAGTATTTT; CDR3 protein: CASSPSGQPLRTTDTQYF
J gene: TRBJ1-2; V gene: TRBV7-9; clone size: few; D gene: -; CDR3 DNA: TGTGCCAGCAGCCCTCAGCGAAACTATGGCTACACCTTC; CDR3 protein: CASSPQRNYGYTF
J gene: TRBJ2-5; V gene: TRBV4-1; clone size: -; D gene: TRBD1; CDR3 DNA: TGCGCCAGCAGCCCACCCCCGGGACAGCGCTTATACTTC; CDR3 protein: CASSPPPGQRLYF
J gene: TRBJ2-3; V gene: TRBV30; clone size: -; D gene: TRBD2; CDR3 DNA: TGTGCCTGGAGCCCCAGAGGGACTAGCGATCAGGCAGATACGCAGTATTTT; CDR3 protein: CAWSPRGTSDQADTQYF
J gene: TRBJ1-5; V gene: TRBV28; clone size: few; D gene: -; CDR3 DNA: TGTGCCAGCAGTTCCCCAGGTAGGGGGAACAATCAGCCCCAGCATTTT; CDR3 protein: CASSSPGRGNNQPQHF
J gene: TRBJ2-3; V gene: TRBV27; clone size: once; D gene: -; CDR3 DNA: TGTGCCAGCAGTTTGCGCGGAGGAACAGATACGCAGTATTTT; CDR3 protein: CASSLRGGTDTQYF
J gene: TRBJ2-1; V gene: TRBV6-5; clone size: -; D gene: TRBD2; CDR3 DNA: TGTGCCAGCACCCTAGCGGGAAGCTCCTACAATGAGCAGTTCTTC; CDR3 protein: CASTLAGSSYNEQFF
J gene: TRBJ1-2; V gene: TRBV9; clone size: -; D gene: TRBD1; CDR3 DNA: TGTGCCAGCAGCGAGGGACAGGGGGCAGGCTATGGCTACACCTTC; CDR3 protein: CASSEGQGAGYGYTF
J gene: TRBJ1-3; V gene: TRBV28; clone size: -; D gene: -; CDR3 DNA: TGTGCCAGCAGTTCCCCCCGGGGGAGGCTTCGTGGAAACACCATATATTTT; CDR3 protein: CASSSPRGRLRGNTIYF
J gene: TRBJ1-5; V gene: TRBV28; clone size: -; D gene: TRBD1; CDR3 DNA: TGTGCCAGCAGTTTCGGGGGACAGGGGAACAATCAGCCCCAGCATTTT; CDR3 protein: CASSFGGQGNNQPQHF
J gene: TRBJ1-1; V gene: TRBV11-2; clone size: -; D gene: -; CDR3 DNA: TGTGCCAGCGGTGCGGGGGGGCGGGCTGAAGCTTTCTTT; CDR3 protein: CASGAGGRAEAFF
J gene: TRBJ1-3; V gene: TRBV6-5; clone size: -; D gene: TRBD1; CDR3 DNA: TGTGCCAGCAGTCTCGGACAGGGGTTAGGTAACACCATATATTTT; CDR3 protein: CASSLGQGLGNTIYF
J gene: TRBJ1-6; V gene: TRBV4-3; clone size: -; D gene: TRBD1; CDR3 DNA: TGCGCCAGCAGCCAAGAGGCCAGGGGGAGTTCACCCCTCCACTTT; CDR3 protein: CASSQEARGSSPLHF
J gene: TRBJ1-2; V gene: TRBV12-5; clone size: few; D gene: TRBD1; CDR3 DNA: TGTGCTAGTGGCCCGGACAGGAACTATGGCTACACCTTC; CDR3 protein: CASGPDRNYGYTF
J gene: TRBJ2-7; V gene: TRBV2; clone size: -; D gene: TRBD2; CDR3 DNA: TGTGCCAGCAGGAGTAGCGGGCAGGTGAGCTCCTACGAGCAGTACTTC; CDR3 protein: CASRSSGQVSSYEQYF
J gene: TRBJ2-4; V gene: TRBV28; clone size: once; D gene: TRBD2; CDR3 DNA: TGTGCCAGCAGTACCGGGACTAGCGAATACTTC; CDR3 protein: CASSTGTSEYF
J gene: TRBJ1-4; V gene: TRBV9; clone size: -; D gene: TRBD1; CDR3 DNA: TGTGCCAGCAGCCGGGACAGGGGATTTAATGAAAAACTGTTTTTT; CDR3 protein: CASSRDRGFNEKLFF
J gene: TRBJ2-3; V gene: TRBV10-3; clone size: -; D gene: -; CDR3 DNA: TGTGCCATCAGTGAGCGGACTAGCACAGATACGCAGTATTTT; CDR3 protein: CAISERTSTDTQYF
J gene: TRBJ2-7; V gene: TRBV4-1; clone size: once; D gene: -; CDR3 DNA: TGCGCCAGCAGCCAAGATTCCGGGGGAGCCTACGAGCAGTACTTC; CDR3 protein: CASSQDSGGAYEQYF
J gene: TRBJ2-2; V gene: TRBV30; clone size: -; D gene: -; CDR3 DNA: TGTGCCTGGAGTGTAAGTAGGACCGGGAGCACCGGGGAGCTGTTTTTT; CDR3 protein: CAWSVSRTGSTGELFF
J gene: TRBJ2-5; V gene: TRBV21-1; clone size: -; D gene: -; CDR3 DNA: TGTGCCAGCAGCAAAGTCGGGCTAGCGGGAGATGAGACCCAGTACTTC; CDR3 protein: CASSKVGLAGDETQYF
J gene: TRBJ2-7; V gene: TRBV28; clone size: -; D gene: TRBD1; CDR3 DNA: TGTGCCAGCAGTTTCAGGGACAGGGGATTCGAGCAGTACTTC; CDR3 protein: CASSFRDRGFEQYF
J gene: TRBJ2-1; V gene: TRBV5-1; clone size: -; D gene: -; CDR3 DNA: TGCGCCAGCAGCTGGACTATTAATGAGCAGTTCTTC; CDR3 protein: CASSWTINEQFF
J gene: TRBJ2-3; V gene: TRBV7-2; clone size: -; D gene: -; CDR3 DNA: TGTGCCAGCAGCCCTAGGACTGCAGATACGCAGTATTTT; CDR3 protein: CASSPRTADTQYF
J gene: TRBJ1-2; V gene: TRBV7-9; clone size: -; D gene: TRBD1; CDR3 DNA: TGTGCCAGCAGCCCGATCCTACAGGGGACTAACTATGGCTACACCTTC; CDR3 protein: CASSPILQGTNYGYTF
J gene: TRBJ2-6; V gene: TRBV5-4; clone size: -; D gene: TRBD1; CDR3 DNA: TGTGCCAGCAGCGCACCGGGACAGGGGCCTGGGGCCAACGTCCTGACTTTC; CDR3 protein: CASSAPGQGPGANVLTF
J gene: TRBJ1-5; V gene: TRBV6-1; clone size: -; D gene: -; CDR3 DNA: TGTGCCAGCAGTGAACTCAATCAGCCCCAGCATTTT; CDR3 protein: CASSELNQPQHF
J gene: TRBJ2-7; V gene: TRBV2; clone size: -; D gene: -; CDR3 DNA: TGTGCCAGCTACCGGGAACAAGCCTACGAGCAGTACTTC; CDR3 protein: CASYREQAYEQYF
J gene: TRBJ2-1; V gene: TRBV7-9; clone size: -; D gene: -; CDR3 DNA: TGTGCCAGCAGCTTGTCTTATAATGAGCAGTTCTTC; CDR3 protein: CASSLSYNEQFF
J gene: TRBJ1-1; V gene: TRBV10-1; clone size: -; D gene: -; CDR3 DNA: TGCGCCAGCAGTGAGTCAAGGGGCCTGAACACTGAAGCTTTCTTT; CDR3 protein: CASSESRGLNTEAFF
J gene: TRBJ1-2; V gene: TRBV19; clone size: -; D gene: TRBD1; CDR3 DNA: TGTGCCAGTAGTACGACCGGGACAGGGTGGAGATTTGGCTACACCTTC; CDR3 protein: CASSTTGTGWRFGYTF
J gene: TRBJ1-2; V gene: TRBV2; clone size: -; D gene: -; CDR3 DNA: TGTGCCACCTTCACAGGTGACTCTTGGAACTACACCTTC; CDR3 protein: CATFTGDSWNYTF
J gene: TRBJ2-6; V gene: TRBV4-1; clone size: -; D gene: -; CDR3 DNA: TGCGCCAGCAGCCAAGATTGGGGGGAGCGGGCCAACGTCCTGACTTTC; CDR3 protein: CASSQDWGERANVLTF
J gene: TRBJ2-7; V gene: TRBV28; clone size: -; D gene: -; CDR3 DNA: TGTGCCAGCAGACCACAGGGCTACGAGCAGTACTTC; CDR3 protein: CASRPQGYEQYF
J gene: TRBJ2-7; V gene: TRBV11-2; clone size: -; D gene: TRBD1; CDR3 DNA: TGTGCCAGCAGCCCGGGACAGAGAGCCTACGAGCAGTACTTC; CDR3 protein: CASSPGQRAYEQYF